This T cell receptor (beta chain) originates from a study of shared clonotypes between healthy human individuals. Worth noting for this clone: No antigen is known for it.

Study-wide points: Blood alone was sampled, and tissue repertoires likely differ.

Loaded into unsorted PBMC replicate PCRs was approximately 320 ng DNA, roughly 30,000 T cell genomes. The sequenced material, unsorted PBMC DNA, was run on ten immunoSEQ deep assay plates. In the original workflow: ImmunoSEQ supplied junction-only sequences lacking quality scores, so filtering was different. Profiled with immunoSEQ multiplex PCR; TCRdb holds only in-frame clones, not every one. That table supplies the V and J calls and clone size; D and trimming were determined from the DNA. Counted here are more than 450,000 clones, less than 85% occurring once; the ten biggest clones make up about an eighth. Germline CDR1 is LNHDA and CDR2 is SQIVND (reference sequence). The CDR3 runs to 16 residues. Losses at the gene ends were 6 bases for V and 0 bases for J; bases not matched to a gene: 6.

The TCR comes from a woman aged 40 to 49 in good health. Some clones in this sample may be carry-over from other donors' samples. Sequencing was done on a sample of PBMCs. This chain joins TRBV19 and TRBJ1-5; TRBD1 matches 9 bases. The CDR3 sequence: CASRTGTGYSNQPQHF. CDR3 coding DNA: TGTGCCAGTAGAACCGGGACAGGGTATAGCAATCAGCCCCAGCATTTT.